Described below is a single T cell receptor (beta chain) sequence and its context. Each donor was healthy, and each was a bone marrow donor. This record belongs to a study of cytomegalovirus exposure and HLA in healthy donors. The PCR ran on 60 Vbeta and 13 Jbeta primers. Assay used: immunoSEQ multiplex PCR; TCRdb lists only in-frame clones, some missing. The data contain about 150,000 clones, 84% of them seen just once; the ten biggest clones take up approximately 2.7%. J was trimmed by 0 bases and V by 5 bases; bases with no gene match: 7. There are 16 residues in the CDR3. The germline gives CDR1 SEHNR, CDR2 FQNEAQ (reference sequence).

The sequenced sample was PBMCs. This TCR derives from a boy younger than 10 in good health and CMV-seronegative. The V gene is TRBV7-9, the J gene TRBJ2-4, with 7 bases identical to TRBD1. The CDR3: CASSVTGELAKNIQYF. The CDR3 DNA is TGTGCCAGCAGCGTCACAGGGGAACTAGCCAAAAACATTCAGTACTTC.